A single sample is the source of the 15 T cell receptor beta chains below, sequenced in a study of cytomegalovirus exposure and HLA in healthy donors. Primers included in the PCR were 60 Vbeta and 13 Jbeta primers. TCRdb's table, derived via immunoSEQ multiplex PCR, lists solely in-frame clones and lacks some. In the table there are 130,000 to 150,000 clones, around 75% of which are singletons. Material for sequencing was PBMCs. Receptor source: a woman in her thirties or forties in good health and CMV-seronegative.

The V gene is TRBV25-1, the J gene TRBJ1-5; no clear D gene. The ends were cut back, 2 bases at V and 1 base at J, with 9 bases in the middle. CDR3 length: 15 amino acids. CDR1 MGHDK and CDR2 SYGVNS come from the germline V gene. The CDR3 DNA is TGTGCCAGCAGTGAAGGCAAGTCGAGCAATCAGCCCCAGCATTTT. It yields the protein CASSEGKSSNQPQHF.

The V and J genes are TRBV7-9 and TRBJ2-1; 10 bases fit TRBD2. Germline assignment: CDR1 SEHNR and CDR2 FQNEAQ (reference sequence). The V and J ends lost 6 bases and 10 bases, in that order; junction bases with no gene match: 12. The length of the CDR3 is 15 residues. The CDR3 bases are TGTGCCAGCAGATCGGGGGCTAGCGGGAGCATAGAGCAGTTCTTC. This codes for CASRSGASGSIEQFF.

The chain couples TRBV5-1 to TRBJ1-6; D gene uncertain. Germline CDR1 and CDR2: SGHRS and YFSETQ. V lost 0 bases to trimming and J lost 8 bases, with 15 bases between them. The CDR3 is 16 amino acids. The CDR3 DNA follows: TGCGCCAGCAGCTTGGTTGGGAGGAAGAAGGATTCACCCCTCCACTTT. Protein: CASSLVGRKKDSPLHF. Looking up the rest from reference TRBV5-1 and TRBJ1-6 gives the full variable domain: KAGVTQTPRYLIKTRGQQVTLSCSPISGHRSVSWYQQTPGQGLQFLFEYFSETQRNKGNFPGRFSGRQFSNSRSEMNVSTLELGDSALYLCASSLVGRKKDSPLHFGNGTRLTVT.

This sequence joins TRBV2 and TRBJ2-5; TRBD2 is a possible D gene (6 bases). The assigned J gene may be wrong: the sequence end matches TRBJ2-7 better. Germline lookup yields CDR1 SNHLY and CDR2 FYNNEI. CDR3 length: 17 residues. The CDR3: CASRGPATGVTPYEQYF. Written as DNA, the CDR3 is TGTGCCAGCAGGGGACCTGCTACGGGGGTGACCCCCTACGAGCAGTACTTC.

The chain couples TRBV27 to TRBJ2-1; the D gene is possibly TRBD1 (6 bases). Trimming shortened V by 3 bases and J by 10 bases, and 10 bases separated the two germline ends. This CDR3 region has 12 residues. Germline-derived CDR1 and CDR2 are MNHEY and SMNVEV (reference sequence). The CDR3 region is CASSLVGTEQFF. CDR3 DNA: TGTGCCAGCAGTTTGGTGGGGACAGAGCAGTTCTTC.

CDR3 sequence (DNA): TGTGCCAGCAGTGGACTAGCGGGAGAAGGCTACAATGAGCAGTTCTTC. It yields the protein CASSGLAGEGYNEQFF. The gene calls are TRBV6-4 and TRBJ2-1; 12 bases fit TRBD2. The CDR3 runs to 16 residues. The junction had 4 bases not matched to a gene; V was cut back by 4 bases and J by 3 bases. Germline V lookup: CDR1 MRHNA, CDR2 SNTAGT.

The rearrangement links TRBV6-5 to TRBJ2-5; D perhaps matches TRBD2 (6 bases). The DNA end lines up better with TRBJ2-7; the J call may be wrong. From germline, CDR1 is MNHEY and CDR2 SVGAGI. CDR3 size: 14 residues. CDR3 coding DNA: TGTGCCAGCAGTTATGGGAGGCGGGCCTACGAGCAGTACTTC. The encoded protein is CASSYGRRAYEQYF.

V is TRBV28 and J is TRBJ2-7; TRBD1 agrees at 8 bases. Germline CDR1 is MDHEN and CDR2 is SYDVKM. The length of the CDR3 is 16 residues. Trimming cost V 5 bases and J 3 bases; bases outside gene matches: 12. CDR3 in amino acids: CASSITGTGAFYEQYF. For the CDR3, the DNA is TGTGCCAGCAGTATCACCGGGACAGGAGCCTTCTACGAGCAGTACTTC.

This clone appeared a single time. The CDR3 region has the DNA TGTGCCAGCAGCTTAGAGGGGGCGCGGGGCTACACCTTC. Residues: CASSLEGARGYTF. The J gene is TRBJ1-2, the V gene TRBV11-2, with a tentative D call TRBD1 (6 bases). Germline V gives CDR1 SGHAT, CDR2 FQNNGV. The CDR3 runs to 13 residues. Trimming took 0 bases from V and 8 from J, leaving 10 bases between them.

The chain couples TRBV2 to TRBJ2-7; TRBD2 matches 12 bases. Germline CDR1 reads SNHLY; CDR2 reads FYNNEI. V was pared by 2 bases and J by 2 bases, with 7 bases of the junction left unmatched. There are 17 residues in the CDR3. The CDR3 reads CASSERLAGGQAYEQYF. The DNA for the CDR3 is TGTGCCAGCAGTGAACGGCTAGCGGGAGGGCAGGCCTACGAGCAGTACTTC. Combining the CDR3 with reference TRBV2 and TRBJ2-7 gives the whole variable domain EPEVTQTPSHQVTQMGQEVILRCVPISNHLYFYWYRQILGQKVEFLVSFYNNEISEKSEIFDDQFSVERPDGSNFTLKIRSTKLEDSAMYFCASSERLAGGQAYEQYFGPGTRLTVT.

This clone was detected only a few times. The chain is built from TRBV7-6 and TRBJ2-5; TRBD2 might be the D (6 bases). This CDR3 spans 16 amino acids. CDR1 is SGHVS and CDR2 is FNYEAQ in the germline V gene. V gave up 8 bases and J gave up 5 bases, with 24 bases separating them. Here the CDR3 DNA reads TGTGCCAGCGTACCTTCTGGGGGGAGAGGCGTTGAGACCCAGTACTTC. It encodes CASVPSGGRGVETQYF.

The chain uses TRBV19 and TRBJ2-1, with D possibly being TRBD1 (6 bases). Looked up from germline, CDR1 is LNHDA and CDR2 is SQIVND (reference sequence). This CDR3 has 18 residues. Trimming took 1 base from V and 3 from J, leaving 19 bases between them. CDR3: CASSIVPPSTGLYNEQFF. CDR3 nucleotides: TGTGCCAGTAGTATAGTTCCACCGTCGACAGGACTCTACAATGAGCAGTTCTTC.

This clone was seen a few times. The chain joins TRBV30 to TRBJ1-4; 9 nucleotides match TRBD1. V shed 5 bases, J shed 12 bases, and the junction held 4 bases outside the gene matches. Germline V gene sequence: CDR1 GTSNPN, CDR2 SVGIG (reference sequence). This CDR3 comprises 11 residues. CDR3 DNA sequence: TGTGCCTGGGGACAGGGGACGGAACTGTTTTTT. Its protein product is CAWGQGTELFF.

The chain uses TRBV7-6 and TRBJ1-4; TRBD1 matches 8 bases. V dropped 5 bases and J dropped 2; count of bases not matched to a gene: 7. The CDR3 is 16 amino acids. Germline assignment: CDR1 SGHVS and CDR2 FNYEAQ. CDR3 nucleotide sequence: TGTGCCAGCAGCATCAGGGGGCTTACGACTAATGAAAAACTGTTTTTT. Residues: CASSIRGLTTNEKLFF.

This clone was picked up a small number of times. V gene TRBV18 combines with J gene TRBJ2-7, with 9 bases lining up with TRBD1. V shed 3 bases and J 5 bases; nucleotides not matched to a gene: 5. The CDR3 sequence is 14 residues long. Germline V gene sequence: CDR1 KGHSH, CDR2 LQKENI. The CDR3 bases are TGTGCCAGCTCACCTTTGGACAGGGGCCACGAGCAGTACTTC. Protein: CASSPLDRGHEQYF.